The rows below give T cell receptor beta chains drawn from one sample of a study of T cell changes during pregnancy in multiple sclerosis. The table came from immunoSEQ multiplex PCR; TCRdb's copy has only in-frame clones and leaves some out. The sample includes approximately 51,000 clones, 94% seen only once; the top ten take roughly 0.58%. Sample: CD4+ T cells from peripheral blood mononuclear cells, taken in the second trimester of pregnancy. The receptors were gathered from a female donor with multiple sclerosis, enrolled in a pregnancy study. Each CDR3 is given with its conserved first and last residue. D genes are given only for firm matches. Clone sizes are given selectively: once, few, many, or a class where the clone is expanded.

NA,TRBJ1-2,once,TRBV5-6,TGTGCCAGCAGCTTTGGAGCCTATGGCTACACCTTC,CASSFGAYGYTF
TRBD1,TRBJ1-2,NA,TRBV19,TGTGCCAGTAGCGACAGGGGGCAGCCCAGCCCTGATGGCTACACCTTC,CASSDRGQPSPDGYTF
NA,TRBJ2-5,NA,TRBV11-2,TGTGCCAGCAGACAAAGACATTACCTCCAAGAGACCCAGTACTTC,CASRQRHYLQETQYF
NA,TRBJ2-5,NA,TRBV7-3,TGTGCCAGCAGCCCCCGAGGTGGGGGCCAGACCCAGTACTTC,CASSPRGGGQTQYF
TRBD1,TRBJ1-2,few,TRBV2,TGTGCCAGCAGTCTACAGGGGGTTAACTATGGCTACACCTTC,CASSLQGVNYGYTF
TRBD1,TRBJ2-7,NA,TRBV6-5,TGTGCCAGCAGGGGACAGGGAATTCTCTACGAGCAGTACTTC,CASRGQGILYEQYF
NA,TRBJ2-4,NA,TRBV7-2,TGTGCCAGCAGCTTAGCTAGGGCAGGGGTGGCCAAAAACATTCAGTACTTC,CASSLARAGVAKNIQYF
TRBD1,TRBJ1-2,NA,TRBV4-1,TGCGCCAGCAGTTCCAGCTCAGGGGGCTCGAACTATGGCTACACCTTC,CASSSSSGGSNYGYTF
TRBD1,TRBJ1-2,few,TRBV12-5,TGTGCTAGTGGTCCGGGGGGACAGGGGTTCTGGAGCTATGGCTACACCTTC,CASGPGGQGFWSYGYTF
NA,TRBJ2-1,NA,TRBV9,TGTGCCAGCAGCGTAGGACTAGGGGCCTACAATGAGCAGTTCTTC,CASSVGLGAYNEQFF
TRBD2,TRBJ2-1,NA,TRBV12-5,TGTGCTAGTCGGACTAGTTTGTCGAATGAGCAGTTCTTC,CASRTSLSNEQFF
TRBD1,TRBJ1-1,NA,TRBV10-3,TGTGCCATCAGTGAGGGACAGGGTCGGGGTAAAACTGAAGCTTTCTTT,CAISEGQGRGKTEAFF
NA,TRBJ2-7,NA,TRBV2,TGTGCCAGCAGTGAATATGGGAGATCGACTCACGAGCAGTACTTC,CASSEYGRSTHEQYF
NA,TRBJ1-3,NA,TRBV25-1,TGTGCCAGCAGTGAGCGGGGGGCTGCTGGAAACACCATATATTTT,CASSERGAAGNTIYF
NA,TRBJ2-7,NA,TRBV2,TGTGCCAGCCTAGGGGGTTTAACTACCTACGAGCAGTACTTC,CASLGGLTTYEQYF
TRBD2,TRBJ2-1,NA,TRBV5-1,TGCGCCAGCAGATCCGGGACTAGCGGGGGTAATGAGCAGTTCTTC,CASRSGTSGGNEQFF
NA,TRBJ2-7,NA,TRBV25-1,TGTGCCAGCAGTGAACAGGGTGGGAATGAGCAGTACTTC,CASSEQGGNEQYF
TRBD2,TRBJ2-5,once,TRBV4-3,TGCGCCAGCAGCCAAGAGGTCCAGCGGGGGGGCGGAGAGACCCAGTACTTC,CASSQEVQRGGGETQYF
NA,TRBJ1-6,NA,TRBV27,TGTGCCAGCAGTTCCGGGGGGCCCTATAATTCACCCCTCCACTTT,CASSSGGPYNSPLHF
NA,TRBJ2-1,once,TRBV11-2,TGTGCCAGCAGAAACCCGCTAGCCTATGAGCAGTTCTTC,CASRNPLAYEQFF
NA,TRBJ2-3,NA,TRBV6-1,TGTGCCAGCAGCTTGACTATCACAGATACGCAGTATTTT,CASSLTITDTQYF
TRBD2,TRBJ2-1,once,TRBV5-4,TGTGCCAGCAGCTTGGCGGCGGGAGGGGCCCAAAATGAGCAGTTCTTC,CASSLAAGGAQNEQFF
NA,TRBJ2-7,NA,TRBV11-2,TGTGCCAGCAGCTTAGGAGGGGGGGGGTCCTACGAGCAGTACTTC,CASSLGGGGSYEQYF
TRBD1,TRBJ1-2,NA,TRBV4-3,TGCGCCAGCAGCCGGACAGGCGAGAATGGCTACACCTTC,CASSRTGENGYTF
NA,TRBJ2-1,NA,TRBV6-6,TGTGCCAGCCGTCGGGAGCAGTACTACAATGAGCAGTTCTTC,CASRREQYYNEQFF
NA,TRBJ1-3,NA,TRBV9,TGTGCCAGCAGCCCTAGGGGCTGGGGGGTGCAGGGATACTCTGGAAACACCATATATTTT,CASSPRGWGVQGYSGNTIYF
TRBD1,TRBJ2-7,NA,TRBV2,TGTGCCAGCAGCCTGACAGGGCCCTTCTCGGAGCAGTACTTC,CASSLTGPFSEQYF
TRBD2,TRBJ2-7,NA,TRBV7-8,TGTGCCAGCACCCTTAGGCGACTAGCAGGGACCTACGAGCAGTACTTC,CASTLRRLAGTYEQYF
TRBD1,TRBJ1-2,NA,TRBV9,TGTGCCAGCAGCTCAGGACAGGGGCGGTACTATGGCTACACCTTC,CASSSGQGRYYGYTF
TRBD1,TRBJ2-7,NA,TRBV7-2,TGTGCCAGCAGCTTTAGCAGACAGGGGTCAAGGGAGCAGTACTTC,CASSFSRQGSREQYF
NA,TRBJ1-1,NA,TRBV5-1,TGCGCCAGCAGTCCTGTGGCAGGGGCGAACACTGAAGCTTTCTTT,CASSPVAGANTEAFF
NA,TRBJ1-6,NA,TRBV9,TGTGCCAGCAGCCTCCGACATACCGATTCACCCCTCCACTTT,CASSLRHTDSPLHF
NA,TRBJ2-1,NA,TRBV5-1,TGCGCCAGCAGCCCGCGGGAAGGTGAGCAGTTCTTC,CASSPREGEQFF
NA,TRBJ2-3,NA,TRBV7-3,TGTGCCAGCAGCTTATCAGGGGCTGACACAGATACGCAGTATTTT,CASSLSGADTDTQYF
TRBD1,TRBJ1-2,NA,TRBV7-2,TGTGCCAGCAGCCCTAGACAGGGCCGGTATGGCTACACCTTC,CASSPRQGRYGYTF
TRBD1,TRBJ1-1,NA,TRBV6-5,TGTGCCAGCAGATCTCCCGGGCAGGGGGCTGGAGCTTTCTTT,CASRSPGQGAGAFF
NA,TRBJ1-5,NA,TRBV29-1,TGCAGCGTTTCCGGGTCGAATCAGCCCCAGCATTTT,CSVSGSNQPQHF
TRBD2,TRBJ2-5,NA,TRBV15,TGTGCCACCAGCAGAGATCTGGGGGGGAGGCAGACCCAGTACTTC,CATSRDLGGRQTQYF
NA,TRBJ2-2,NA,TRBV7-2,TGTGCCAGCAGCCCCCGCGGCACTTCTTTAACGAACACCGGGGAGCTGTTTTTT,CASSPRGTSLTNTGELFF
TRBD1,TRBJ1-3,NA,TRBV6-5,TGTGCCAGCAGTCGGGACAGGGGAACGGGAAACACCATATATTTT,CASSRDRGTGNTIYF
NA,TRBJ1-4,NA,TRBV2,TGTGCCAGCAGTGTACAGGGCCGGGCAACTAATGAAAAACTGTTTTTT,CASSVQGRATNEKLFF
NA,TRBJ1-5,NA,TRBV7-2,TGTGCCAGCAGCTTAGGGCAGGCAGATCAGCCCCAGCATTTT,CASSLGQADQPQHF